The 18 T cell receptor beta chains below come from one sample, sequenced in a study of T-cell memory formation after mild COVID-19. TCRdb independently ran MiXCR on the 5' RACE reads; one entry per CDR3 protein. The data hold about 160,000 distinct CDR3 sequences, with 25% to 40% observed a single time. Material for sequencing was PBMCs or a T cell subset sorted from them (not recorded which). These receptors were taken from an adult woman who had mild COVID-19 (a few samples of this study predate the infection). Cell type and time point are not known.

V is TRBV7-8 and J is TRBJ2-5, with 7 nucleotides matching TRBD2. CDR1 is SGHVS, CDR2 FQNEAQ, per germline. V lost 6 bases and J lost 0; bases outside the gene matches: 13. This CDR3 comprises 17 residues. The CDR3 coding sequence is TGTGCCAGCAGGTCAAGGGTGGGGGGGGAGTACCAAGAGACCCAGTACTTC. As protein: CASRSRVGGEYQETQYF.

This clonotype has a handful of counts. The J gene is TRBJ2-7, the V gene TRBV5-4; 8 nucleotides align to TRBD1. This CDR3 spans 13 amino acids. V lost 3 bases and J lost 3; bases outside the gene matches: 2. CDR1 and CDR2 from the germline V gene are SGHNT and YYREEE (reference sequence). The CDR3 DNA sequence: TGTGCCAGCAGCTCTACAGGGGGCTACGAGCAGTACTTC. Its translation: CASSSTGGYEQYF.

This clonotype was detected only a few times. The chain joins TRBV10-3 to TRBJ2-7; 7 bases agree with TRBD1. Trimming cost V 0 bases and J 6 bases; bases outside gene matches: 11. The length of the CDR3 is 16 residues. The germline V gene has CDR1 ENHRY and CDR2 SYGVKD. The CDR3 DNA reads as TGTGCCATCAGTGAGTCCCCTTTGGCAGGGGGTAGCGAGCAGTACTTC. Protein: CAISESPLAGGSEQYF.

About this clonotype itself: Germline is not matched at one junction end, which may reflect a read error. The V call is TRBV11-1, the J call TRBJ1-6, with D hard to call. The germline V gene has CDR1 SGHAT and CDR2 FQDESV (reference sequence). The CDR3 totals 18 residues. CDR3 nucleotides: TGTGCCAGCAGCTTAGGGCCCCGAGAGAGCTCCTATACTTCACCCCTCCACTTT. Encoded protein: CASSLGPRESSYTSPLHF.

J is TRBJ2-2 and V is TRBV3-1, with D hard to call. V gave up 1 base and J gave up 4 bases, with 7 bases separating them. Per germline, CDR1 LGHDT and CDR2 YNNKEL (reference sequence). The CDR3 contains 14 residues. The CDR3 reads CASSQGVGTGELFF. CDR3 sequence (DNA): TGTGCCAGCAGCCAAGGAGTGGGCACCGGGGAGCTGTTTTTT.

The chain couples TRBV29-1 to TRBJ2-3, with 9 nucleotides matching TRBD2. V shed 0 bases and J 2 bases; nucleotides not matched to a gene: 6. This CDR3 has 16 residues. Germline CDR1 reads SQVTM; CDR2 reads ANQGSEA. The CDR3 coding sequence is TGCAGCGTTGAAGAAGGACTAGCGACTTTCACAGATACGCAGTATTTT. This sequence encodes CSVEEGLATFTDTQYF.

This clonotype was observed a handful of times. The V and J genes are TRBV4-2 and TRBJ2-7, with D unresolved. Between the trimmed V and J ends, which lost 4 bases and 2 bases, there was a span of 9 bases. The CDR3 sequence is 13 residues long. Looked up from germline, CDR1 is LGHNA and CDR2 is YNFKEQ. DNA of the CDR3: TGTGCCAGCAGCCCCGACCTGACCTACGAGCAGTACTTC. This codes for CASSPDLTYEQYF.

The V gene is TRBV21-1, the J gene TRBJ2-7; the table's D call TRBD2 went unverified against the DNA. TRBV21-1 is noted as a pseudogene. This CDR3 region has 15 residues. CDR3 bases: TGTGCCAGCAGCACTGGACGCGGGCCGCCCTACGAGCAGTACTTC. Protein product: CASSTGRGPPYEQYF.

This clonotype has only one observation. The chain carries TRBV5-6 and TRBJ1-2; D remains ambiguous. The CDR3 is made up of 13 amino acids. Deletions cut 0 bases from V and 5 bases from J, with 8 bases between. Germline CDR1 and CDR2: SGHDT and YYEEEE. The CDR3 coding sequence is TGTGCCAGCAGCTTGGAGTTTAGTTATGGCTACACCTTC. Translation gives CASSLEFSYGYTF.

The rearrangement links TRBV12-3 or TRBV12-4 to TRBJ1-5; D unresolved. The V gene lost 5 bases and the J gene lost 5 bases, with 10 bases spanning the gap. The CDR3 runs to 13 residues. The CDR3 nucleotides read TGTGCCAGCAGTCCCCCGGGAGATCAGCCCCAGCATTTT. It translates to CASSPPGDQPQHF.

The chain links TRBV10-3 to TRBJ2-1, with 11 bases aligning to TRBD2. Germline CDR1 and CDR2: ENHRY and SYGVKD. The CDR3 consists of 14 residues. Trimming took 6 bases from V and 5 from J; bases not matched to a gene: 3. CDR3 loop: CAISSGLADNEQFF. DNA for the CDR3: TGTGCCATCAGCTCGGGACTAGCGGACAATGAGCAGTTCTTC.

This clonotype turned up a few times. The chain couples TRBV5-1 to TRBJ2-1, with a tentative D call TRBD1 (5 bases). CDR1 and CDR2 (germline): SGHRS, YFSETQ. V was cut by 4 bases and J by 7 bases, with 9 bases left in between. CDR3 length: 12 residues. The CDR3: CASSVRVNEQFF. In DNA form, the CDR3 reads TGCGCCAGCAGCGTCAGGGTGAATGAGCAGTTCTTC.

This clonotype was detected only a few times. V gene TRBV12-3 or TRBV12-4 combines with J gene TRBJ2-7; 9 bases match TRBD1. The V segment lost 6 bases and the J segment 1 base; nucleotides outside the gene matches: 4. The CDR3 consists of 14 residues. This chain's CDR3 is CASRRGTGSYEQYF. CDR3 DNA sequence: TGTGCCAGCAGGCGTGGGACAGGGTCCTACGAGCAGTACTTC.

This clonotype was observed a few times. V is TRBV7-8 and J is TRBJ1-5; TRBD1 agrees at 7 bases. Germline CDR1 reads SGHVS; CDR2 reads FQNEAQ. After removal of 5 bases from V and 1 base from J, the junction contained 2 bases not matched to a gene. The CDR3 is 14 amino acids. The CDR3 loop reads CASSQTGSNQPQHF. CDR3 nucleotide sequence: TGTGCCAGCAGCCAGACAGGGAGCAATCAGCCCCAGCATTTT.

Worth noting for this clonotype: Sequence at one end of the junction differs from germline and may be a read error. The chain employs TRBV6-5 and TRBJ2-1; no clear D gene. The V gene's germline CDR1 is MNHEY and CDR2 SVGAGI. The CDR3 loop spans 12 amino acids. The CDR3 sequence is CDSRPAAGEQFF. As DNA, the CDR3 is TGTGACAGCAGGCCCGCGGCAGGAGAGCAGTTCTTC.

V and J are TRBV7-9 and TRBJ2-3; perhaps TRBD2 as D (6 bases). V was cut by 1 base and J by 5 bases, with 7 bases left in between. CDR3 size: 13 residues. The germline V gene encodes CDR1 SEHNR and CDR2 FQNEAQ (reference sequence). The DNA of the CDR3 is TGTGCCAGCAGCTTAGACGGGGGAGATACGCAGTATTTT. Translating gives CASSLDGGDTQYF.

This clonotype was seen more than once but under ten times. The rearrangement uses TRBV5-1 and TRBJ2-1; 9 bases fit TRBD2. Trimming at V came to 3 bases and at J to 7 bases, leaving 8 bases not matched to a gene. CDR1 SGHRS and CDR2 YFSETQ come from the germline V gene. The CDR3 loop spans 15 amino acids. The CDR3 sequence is CASSSSGAFENEQFF. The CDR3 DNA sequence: TGCGCCAGCAGCTCTAGCGGGGCCTTTGAAAATGAGCAGTTCTTC.

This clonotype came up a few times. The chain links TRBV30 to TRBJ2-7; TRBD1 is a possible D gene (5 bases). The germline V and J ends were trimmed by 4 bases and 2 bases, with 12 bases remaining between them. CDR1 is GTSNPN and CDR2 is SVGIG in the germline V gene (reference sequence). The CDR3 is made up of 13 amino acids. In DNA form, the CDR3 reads TGTGCCTGGAAGTCAGGGTGGACCTACGAGCAGTACTTC. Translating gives CAWKSGWTYEQYF. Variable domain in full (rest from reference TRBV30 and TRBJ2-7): SQTIHQWPATLVQPVGSPLSLECTVEGTSNPNLYWYRQAAGRGLQLLFYSVGIGQISSEVPQNLSASRPQDRQFILSSKKLLLSDSGFYLCAWKSGWTYEQYFGPGTRLTVT.